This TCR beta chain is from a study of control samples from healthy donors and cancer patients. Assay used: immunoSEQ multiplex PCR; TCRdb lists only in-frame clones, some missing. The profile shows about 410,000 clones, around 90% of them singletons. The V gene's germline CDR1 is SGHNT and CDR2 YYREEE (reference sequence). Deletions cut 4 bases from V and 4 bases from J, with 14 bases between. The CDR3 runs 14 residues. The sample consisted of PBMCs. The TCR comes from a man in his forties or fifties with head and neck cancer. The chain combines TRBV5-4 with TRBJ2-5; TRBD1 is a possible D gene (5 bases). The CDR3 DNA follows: TGTGCCAGCAGCAGCCCCCAGGGATCAGAGACCCAGTACTTC. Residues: CASSSPQGSETQYF.